The source of this T cell receptor beta chain is a study of cytomegalovirus exposure and HLA in healthy donors. The PCR ran on 60 Vbeta and 13 Jbeta primers. Only in-frame clones appear in the TCRdb table, and some are missing; sequencing was by immunoSEQ multiplex PCR. Counted here are about 130,000 clones, just under 75% occurring once; the ten biggest clones make up over 5%. This clone has a single count. Its target is not known. J was trimmed by 4 bases and V by 1 base; bases with no gene match: 7. In germline, CDR1 is LGHNA, CDR2 YNFKEQ. This CDR3 has 17 amino acids. Study conclusions and caveats: A later analysis by the authors found several of the most significant clusters apparently linked to common viral pathogens. TCR beta chains numbering under 200 were designated cytomegalovirus-associated. The availability of immune exposure information extended only to CMV serostatus.

This TCR derives from a man between 40 and 49 years old in good health and CMV-seropositive. The rearrangement links TRBV4-2 to TRBJ2-2, with 9 positions matching TRBD2. The specimen sequenced was PBMCs. CDR3 sequence: CASSQGGAGGRTGELFF. The CDR3 nucleotides read TGTGCCAGCAGCCAAGGTGGTGCGGGAGGGCGCACCGGGGAGCTGTTTTTT.